This T cell receptor (beta chain) came from a study of blood T cell repertoires in COVID-19. The V and J ends lost 7 bases and 3 bases respectively, with 28 bases between them. The germline V gene has CDR1 SNHLY and CDR2 FYNNEI. CDR3 length: 19 amino acids. Clones were read by immunoSEQ multiplex PCR, and TCRdb kept only the in-frame ones, dropping some. The sample holds tens of thousands of clones, around nine tenths seen once. What was sequenced was peripheral blood. The clonotype was recovered from a woman between 45 and 60 years old with active or convalescent COVID-19. The rearrangement uses TRBV2 and TRBJ2-1; D possibly corresponds to TRBD2 (6 bases). The CDR3 DNA reads as TGTGCCAGCATAGGACTTAGGACGGGAGAGGTTTTGGGCTACAATGAGCAGTTCTTC. Translated, it gives CASIGLRTGEVLGYNEQFF.